These T cell receptor beta chains were read from a single sample in a study of glioma-infiltrating T cells after dendritic cell vaccination. Some clones are missing from TCRdb's copy, which holds only in-frame ones; the method was immunoSEQ multiplex PCR. There are under 100,000 clones in the sample; roughly 84% occur only once, and 2.5% to 3% lies in the top ten. Here the sequenced sample was blood, taken before dendritic cell vaccination. Receptor source: a human donor with glioblastoma. CDR3s include the opening cysteine and the closing phenylalanine or tryptophan. Each record gives: CDR3 length, V gene, clone size, D gene, J gene, CDR3 DNA, CDR3 protein. The D gene is left open where the match is weak. Size is omitted from some rows. Given values are once, few, many or a class for expanded clones.

16,TRBV5-4,.,.,TRBJ2-1,TGTGCCAGCAGCTTTTTGGGCGGGTCGATTTACAATGAGCAGTTCTTC,CASSFLGGSIYNEQFF
14,TRBV7-6,.,.,TRBJ2-2,TGTGCCAGCAGCTTAGGGACTGAGACCGGGGAGCTGTTTTTT,CASSLGTETGELFF
14,TRBV5-6,.,TRBD2,TRBJ2-7,TGTGCCAGCAGTCGGACTAGCGGGGGCCCGGAGCAGTACTTC,CASSRTSGGPEQYF
16,TRBV6-5,.,TRBD2,TRBJ2-1,TGTGCCAGCAGTTTTCGTATAGCGGGGGTGGCCAATGAGCAGTTCTTC,CASSFRIAGVANEQFF
15,TRBV11-3,.,TRBD2,TRBJ2-1,TGTGCCAGCAGCCGACTAGCGGGGGGTAACAATGAGCAGTTCTTC,CASSRLAGGNNEQFF
15,TRBV5-1,.,.,TRBJ1-1,TGCGCCAGCAGCTTGGTCCCGACAGAAAACACTGAAGCTTTCTTT,CASSLVPTENTEAFF
15,TRBV5-1,.,.,TRBJ2-4,TGCGCCAGCAGCTTGTCCGTCCCGGGACAAAGCGAAGAGTACTTC,CASSLSVPGQSEEYF
14,TRBV6-5,.,.,TRBJ1-1,TGTGCCAGCACCCTCTTGGGGCACGGCACTGAAGCTTTCTTT,CASTLLGHGTEAFF
13,TRBV9,once,.,TRBJ2-5,TGTGCCAGCAGCCGACAGATCCAAGAGACCCAGTACTTC,CASSRQIQETQYF
13,TRBV7-3,.,TRBD1,TRBJ2-2,TGTGCCACCCGGACAGGAAACACCGGGGAGCTGTTTTTT,CATRTGNTGELFF
14,TRBV11-2,.,.,TRBJ2-7,TGTGCCAGCAGCTTAGATCCGAGCTCCTACGAGCAGTACTTC,CASSLDPSSYEQYF
13,TRBV7-3,.,.,TRBJ1-2,TGTGCCAGCAGTCTAGAGAGGAATTATGGCTACACCTTC,CASSLERNYGYTF
13,TRBV11-3,.,.,TRBJ2-7,TGTGCCAGCAGCCCATCCGCCGGGGGAGAGCAGTACTTC,CASSPSAGGEQYF
14,TRBV9,.,.,TRBJ1-5,TGTGCCAGCAGCGCTCATGGGCCTGAACAGCCCCAGCATTTT,CASSAHGPEQPQHF
17,TRBV11-2,.,.,TRBJ2-7,TGTGCCAGCAGCTTAGCGTTCCAGGGCGAACCCTCCTACGAGCAGTACTTC,CASSLAFQGEPSYEQYF
13,TRBV19,.,TRBD2,TRBJ2-7,TGTGCCAGTAGAGCGGGAGGGCTGGGCGAGCAGTACTTC,CASRAGGLGEQYF
13,TRBV30,once,TRBD1,TRBJ1-2,TGTGCCTGGAGCCTTGACAGGGGCTATGGCTACACCTTC,CAWSLDRGYGYTF
14,TRBV6-6,few,.,TRBJ2-3,TGTGCCAGCAGTTCACCCTTAGGGAGAGATACGCAGTATTTT,CASSSPLGRDTQYF
16,TRBV6-1,once,.,TRBJ1-2,TGTGCCAGCAGTGAAATTGGAACAGGCGCCAACTATGGCTACACCTTC,CASSEIGTGANYGYTF
15,TRBV29-1,.,TRBD2,TRBJ2-7,TGCAGCGTGCGGACTAGCGGGGCTCTCTCCTACGAGCAGTACTTC,CSVRTSGALSYEQYF
14,TRBV5-8,.,.,TRBJ2-7,TGTGCCAGCAGCTTGGAGGGAGAGCACCCCGAGCAGTACTTC,CASSLEGEHPEQYF
17,TRBV5-5,.,TRBD1,TRBJ1-5,TGTGCCAGCAGCTTGGGTGCCGGGACAGGGGGCCATCAGCCCCAGCATTTT,CASSLGAGTGGHQPQHF
21,TRBV1,.,.,TRBJ2-2,TGCACCAGCAGCCACTTACTCAACCGAACAGAGGTCCAGGGGAACACCGGGGAGCTGTTTTTT,CTSSHLLNRTEVQGNTGELFF
15,TRBV6-1,.,.,TRBJ1-5,TGTGCCAGCAGTGAAGCTCGGGGGGCCTCTCAGCCCCAGCATTTT,CASSEARGASQPQHF
13,TRBV12-5,.,.,TRBJ2-6,TGTGCTAGTGGTTTGAGCGGGGCCAACGTCCTGACTTTC,CASGLSGANVLTF
15,TRBV11-2,.,.,TRBJ2-1,TGTGCCAGCAGCTTAGTGGGGGGTACCTACAATGAGCAGTTCTTC,CASSLVGGTYNEQFF
14,TRBV7-9,.,TRBD1,TRBJ1-1,TGTGCCAGCAGCTTCAGGGGGCGACTCACTGAAGCTTTCTTT,CASSFRGRLTEAFF
14,TRBV5-1,once,.,TRBJ2-3,TGCGCCAGCAGCTTCGAGCGGGGCACAGATACGCAGTATTTT,CASSFERGTDTQYF
15,TRBV6-5,.,.,TRBJ2-1,TGTGCCAGCAGTTACTCCCCAGGGGCCTACAATGAGCAGTTCTTC,CASSYSPGAYNEQFF
14,TRBV13,.,.,TRBJ2-7,TGTGCCAGCAGCTTATCGCGCCGCTCCTACGAGCAGTACTTC,CASSLSRRSYEQYF
15,TRBV7-2,.,TRBD2,TRBJ2-7,TGTGCCAGCAGCCTACTTGCGGGAGGGCCGGTCGAGCAGTACTTC,CASSLLAGGPVEQYF
12,TRBV2,.,.,TRBJ2-2,TGTGCCAGCGGGGGGTCGGGCGGGGAGCTGTTTTTT,CASGGSGGELFF
13,TRBV5-1,.,.,TRBJ1-1,TGCGCCAGCAGGAAAGAGTTCGGCACTGAAGCTTTCTTT,CASRKEFGTEAFF
11,TRBV25-1,once,.,TRBJ2-7,TGTGCCAGCACCCGTACAGGGAAGCAGTACTTC,CASTRTGKQYF
15,TRBV5-1,.,.,TRBJ2-2,TGCGCCAGCAGCTTTAGGAGGGGGAACACCGGGGAGCTGTTTTTT,CASSFRRGNTGELFF
16,TRBV15,.,.,TRBJ1-2,TGTGCCACCAGCAGAGGTAGTCAGGGGTTATACTATGGCTACACCTTC,CATSRGSQGLYYGYTF
15,TRBV11-2,.,.,TRBJ2-7,TGTGCCAGCAGCCGACGACAGGTCCTTTCCTACGAGCAGTACTTC,CASSRRQVLSYEQYF
15,TRBV5-6,few,TRBD1,TRBJ1-1,TGTGCCAGCAGTGGGGGACAGGAGTTCTACACTGAAGCTTTCTTT,CASSGGQEFYTEAFF
14,TRBV10-1,few,.,TRBJ2-7,TGCGCCAGCAGTGACCGGGGGTTTTCCTACGAGCAGTACTTC,CASSDRGFSYEQYF
18,TRBV4-1,.,TRBD1,TRBJ2-1,TGCGCCAGCAGCCTAACGGGCTGGGGACAGACATTAGAGGATGAGCAGTTCTTC,CASSLTGWGQTLEDEQFF
15,TRBV7-9,.,TRBD1,TRBJ2-7,TGTGCCAGCAGCTCCGGACAGGGTTTTCCCTACGAGCAGTACTTC,CASSSGQGFPYEQYF